Below are 3 T cell receptor beta chains sequenced from a single sample in a study of blood T cells in healthy people across ages. Sample-barcoded 5' priming and a J-beta primer mix drove a second PCR of roughly 7 to 11 cycles. TCRdb passed the 5' RACE reads through MiXCR, listing each CDR3 protein once. The data hold approximately 790,000 distinct CDR3 sequences, with about 59% observed a single time. Sequenced material: blood. The receptors derive from a young man in good health.

This clonotype has only a few counts. The V call is TRBV6-5, the J call TRBJ2-1; the match to TRBD2 covers 8 bases. The J segment lost 13 bases and the V segment lost 4 bases, leaving 3 bases of the junction unmatched. Germline CDR1 MNHEY, CDR2 SVGAGI. This CDR3 region has 11 residues. DNA of the CDR3: TGTGCCAGCAGTTCGAGCGGGGGCCAGTTCTTC. Protein product: CASSSSGGQFF.

This rearrangement joins TRBV20-1 to TRBJ2-7; perhaps D is TRBD1 or TRBD2 (5 bases each). V was trimmed by 6 bases and J by 4 bases, leaving 22 bases between them. Germline assignment: CDR1 DFQATT and CDR2 SNEGSKA (reference sequence). The CDR3 has 15 residues. CDR3 DNA: TGCAGTGCGCCGAGGTCGGGGACCTGGGGGTACGAGCAGTACTTC. Translation: CSAPRSGTWGYEQYF.

The rearrangement uses TRBV29-1 and TRBJ2-1, with D possibly TRBD1 on 5 matching bases. The CDR3 is 12 residues long. Germline V gives CDR1 SQVTM, CDR2 ANQGSEA. The V gene lost 7 bases and the J gene lost 8 bases, with 15 bases spanning the gap. The CDR3 nucleotides are TGCAGCGGCGCCAGGGTTGGCGATGAGCAGTTCTTC. It codes for CSGARVGDEQFF.